This T cell receptor (beta chain) is drawn from a study of T cells in Graves' hyperthyroidism and ophthalmopathy (dated by TCRdb to the late 2010s). About the full investigation: Peripheral blood samples were taken at the time of initial diagnosis, prior to any treatment. To identify distinguishing TCR V-J signatures, a discovery cohort of 100 or so patients was used, comprising 40 to 45 with Graves' ophthalmopathy and some 60 with stable Graves' hyperthyroidism. Prospective prediction of ophthalmopathy was tested in an independent validation cohort of fewer than 20 hyperthyroidism patients and some 17 patients who later progressed to ophthalmopathy. The roughly 100 discovery patients were divided at random into training and test sets in a 7:3 ratio. The study also compared thyroid tissue and blood T-cell repertoires from over 5 Graves' hyperthyroidism patients. Once sampling was done, hyperthyroidism patients were given methimazole at a starting dose of 30 mg daily, whereas ophthalmopathy patients were given high-dose intravenous methylprednisolone. The paper reports TCR Vbeta CDR3 sequencing of 130 to 150 peripheral blood samples: 43 ophthalmopathy, 75 to 80 hyperthyroidism and 17 progressor patients. General findings and caveats noted by the study authors: In cross-validation, a model built on a 13 V-J signature told ophthalmopathy apart from stable hyperthyroidism with roughly 87% sensitivity and roughly 82% specificity, and in testing the same model reached 80%/75%. In validation, the model predicted progression to ophthalmopathy with approximately 69% sensitivity and around 72% specificity, a median of approximately 6.5 months before onset. Blood samples also contained most of the expanded thyroid clonotypes (frequency above 0.001), which suggests that blood repertoires may reflect thyroid immune responses. Sample size was not statistically predetermined, and investigators were not blinded to group allocation.

Graves' hyperthyroidism was defined as stable when no progression to ophthalmopathy occurred over 18 months of follow-up. The hyperthyroidism patients were between 18 and 65 years old and newly diagnosed, with a disease duration of less than 2 months. Any patient with an uncontrolled infection, another autoimmune disease, pregnancy or lactation was excluded. Diagnoses were established on the basis of clinical symptoms, serum thyroxine and TRAb, thyroid ultrasound, and orbital computed tomography. PBMCs were separated from roughly 10 ml of fresh peripheral blood using Ficoll-Paque density gradient centrifugation. Total RNA was extracted using Trizol reagent, and RNA quality was assessed on an Agilent 2100 Bioanalyzer. TCR beta CDR3 regions were amplified from RNA transcripts. The first round of RT-PCR for the TCR CDR3 was performed with the HTBI primer set and the Qiagen OneStep RT-PCR kit. The libraries were constructed in a second round of multiplex PCR and then size-selected and purified. The libraries were sequenced on an Illumina HiSeq2000 using paired-end 100 bp reads. The study's processing was this. SOAPnuke was used to process the raw data, with reads discarded if the reads contained adapters or uncalled bases, had a mean Phred below 15, or lacked an exact constant-primer or identifier match. COPE v1.2.5 was used to merge high-quality paired reads, and clonotypes were defined as unique nucleotide sequences. MiTCR v1.1 was used to align the clonotypes against IMGT TRBV, TRBD and TRBJ reference segments. The analysis was restricted to V-J combinations with a frequency above 0.0001, which together covered just over 98% of the repertoires. A TCS score was defined as the ratio of F50 (clonal expansion) to E x V (chaos), with BLOSUM62-based TCRdist applied between CDR3 peptides within each V-J. Welch's t-statistics and random forest reduced roughly 540 V-J features to some 14, which were used in a naive Bayes classifier (R e1071). The Morisita-Horn index was used to measure how similar the thyroid and blood repertoires were. The public sequencing data were trimmed at Q25 with fastp and processed into clonotypes with MiXCR by TCRdb, which kept only in-frame beta chains. Each entry merges the rows of one CDR3 protein and shows their most common DNA and genes. The V and J calls shown here were made by TCRdb, not taken from the authors' results. The sample yields roughly 710,000 distinct CDR3 sequences; 30% to 40% were counted once. The top ten constitute 30% to 40% of the sample.

Counted from cysteine to phenylalanine, this CDR3 has 13 amino acids. CDR3 DNA only is kept here, 39 bases in frame from base 1. Per the germline V gene, ENHRY is the CDR1 and SYGVKD is the CDR2. Between the V and J ends, shortened by 10 bases and 8 bases respectively, the junction contains 20 bases. A remark on this clonotype: The antigen this receptor binds is unknown. Per-nucleotide qualities are absent, and no much larger clonotype sits a single base away.

The sequenced material came from blood. Here the chain combines TRBV10-3 and TRBJ1-2, and perhaps TRBD1 as D gene, on 5 matching bases. The sequence was collected from a middle-aged woman with Graves' hyperthyroidism. CDR3 region: CASMGRGFNGYTF. The sequenced DNA is TGTGCCAGCATGGGAAGGGGTTTCAACGGCTACACCTTC.